This TCR beta chain was sequenced during a study of blood T cell repertoires in COVID-19. The method was immunoSEQ multiplex PCR; TCRdb's version includes in-frame clones alone and lacks a portion of them. The sample records fewer than 150,000 clones, roughly four fifths being singletons. Sequenced input: peripheral blood. The sequence was collected from a woman aged 50 to 60 with acute or convalescent COVID-19.

For the CDR3, the DNA is TGTGCCAGCAGCTTAGATGGCGGGGGGAGGTTCGATGAGCAGTTCTTC. Its translation is CASSLDGGGRFDEQFF. The chain is built from TRBV11-2 and TRBJ2-1; TRBD2 matches at 8 bases. The CDR3 sequence is 16 residues long. The germline V gene has CDR1 SGHAT and CDR2 FQNNGV. With 0 bases clipped from V and 8 bases from J, the junction kept 9 bases outside the gene matches.